The 21 T cell receptor beta chains given below trace back to one sample, sequenced in a study of cytomegalovirus exposure and HLA in healthy donors. Amplification used 60 Vbeta primers and 13 Jbeta primers. Sequencing was performed with immunoSEQ multiplex PCR; in TCRdb, only in-frame clones are kept and a portion is missing. The data hold 150,000 to 200,000 clones, with about 80% observed a single time. Sequencing was performed on PBMCs. These TCRs come from a woman between 45 and 60 years old in good health and CMV-seropositive.

The chain carries TRBV2 and TRBJ1-3, with TRBD1 matching 7 bases. The CDR3 length is 21 residues. The V gene's germline CDR1 is SNHLY and CDR2 FYNNEI. V shed 3 bases, J shed 0 bases, and the junction held 20 bases outside the gene matches. The CDR3, as DNA: TGTGCCAGCAGTGATCCACGGCCCCAAGCGATGGACAGGAGCTCTGGAAACACCATATATTTT. Its translation: CASSDPRPQAMDRSSGNTIYF.

The rearrangement joins TRBV19 to TRBJ2-7, with TRBD2 matching over 10 bases. Trimming took 1 base from V and 6 from J; bases not matched to a gene: 6. CDR3 length: 15 residues. Germline V gene sequence: CDR1 LNHDA, CDR2 SQIVND (reference sequence). The CDR3 sequence: CASSIGLAGPVEQYF. CDR3 nucleotide sequence: TGTGCCAGTAGTATAGGACTAGCGGGTCCAGTCGAGCAGTACTTC. Based on the CDR3 plus reference TRBV19 and TRBJ2-7, the full variable domain is DGGITQSPKYLFRKEGQNVTLSCEQNLNHDAMYWYRQDPGQGLRLIYYSQIVNDFQKGDIAEGYSVSREKKESFPLTVTSAQKNPTAFYLCASSIGLAGPVEQYFGPGTRLTVT.

This chain uses TRBV27 with TRBJ1-1; possible D gene TRBD1, 5 bases. The CDR3 is 17 residues long. Germline V CDR1 and CDR2: MNHEY, SMNVEV (reference sequence). V lost 3 bases and J lost 3, with 20 bases in between. CDR3 protein: CASSFSVRGGTYTEAFF. As DNA, the CDR3 is TGTGCCAGCAGTTTTTCCGTGCGGGGAGGGACCTACACTGAAGCTTTCTTT.

As to this clone: One junction end does not reproduce the germline sequence, and a read error may be involved. J is TRBJ1-2 and V is TRBV7-9, with 7 bases matching TRBD1. CDR3 length equals 15 residues. Germline V gene lookup returns CDR1 SEHNR and CDR2 FQNEAQ (reference sequence). Here the CDR3 DNA reads TGTTCCAGCAGCTTAGGTTGGGACAGCCTCTATGGCTACACCTTC. Protein: CSSSLGWDSLYGYTF.

Notes on this clone: Because the CDR3 is missing its conserved closing phenylalanine or tryptophan, this is likely a read error. The gene calls are TRBV28 and TRBJ1-2; 7 nucleotides agree with TRBD1. The CDR3 contains 14 residues. Per germline, CDR1 MDHEN and CDR2 SYDVKM. V shed 5 bases and J 3 bases; nucleotides not matched to a gene: 6. The CDR3 loop reads CASSERQGDYGYTL. CDR3 sequence (DNA): TGTGCCAGCAGTGAGCGACAGGGTGACTATGGCTACACCCTC.

The chain couples TRBV7-8 to TRBJ2-1, with 7 bases identical to TRBD2. Germline CDR1 SGHVS, CDR2 FQNEAQ. This CDR3 is 18 amino acids long. V gave up 0 bases and J gave up 2 bases; unmatched junction bases: 10. The CDR3 sequence is CASSLAGESGVPYNEQFF. The CDR3 DNA reads TGTGCCAGCAGCTTAGCGGGGGAGAGCGGGGTCCCCTACAATGAGCAGTTCTTC.

This CDR3 is CSVTRDTNTGELFF. The CDR3 DNA reads as TGCAGCGTGACCAGGGATACGAACACCGGGGAGCTGTTTTTT. The chain links TRBV29-1 to TRBJ2-2, with TRBD1 as a possible D gene (5 bases). CDR1 and CDR2 from the germline V gene are SQVTM and ANQGSEA. Trimming removed 6 bases from V and 0 bases from J, with 11 bases in between. This CDR3 region has 14 residues.

This chain joins TRBV19 and TRBJ2-1; the D is unclear. CDR1 and CDR2 (germline): LNHDA, SQIVND (reference sequence). The germline V and J ends were trimmed by 7 bases and 3 bases, with 13 bases remaining between them. The CDR3 runs to 14 residues. The CDR3 DNA reads as TGTGCCAGTAAACGACTCGGCCTCTACAATGAGCAGTTCTTC. It specifies CASKRLGLYNEQFF. Full variable domain (missing parts from reference TRBV19 and TRBJ2-1): DGGITQSPKYLFRKEGQNVTLSCEQNLNHDAMYWYRQDPGQGLRLIYYSQIVNDFQKGDIAEGYSVSREKKESFPLTVTSAQKNPTAFYLCASKRLGLYNEQFFGPGTRLTVL.

The count of this clone is one. The rearrangement links TRBV5-4 to TRBJ2-1; D call uncertain. Trimming removed 1 base from V and 9 bases from J, with 8 bases in between. This CDR3 region has 12 residues. Looked up from germline, CDR1 is SGHNT and CDR2 is YYREEE (reference sequence). For the CDR3, the DNA is TGTGCCAGCAGCTTGCTGGGCTTTGAGCAGTTCTTC. It translates to CASSLLGFEQFF.

The chain employs TRBV19 and TRBJ1-5; D is undetermined. CDR1 is LNHDA and CDR2 is SQIVND in the germline V gene (reference sequence). V was clipped by 7 bases and J by 4 bases, with 5 bases between them. The CDR3 has 11 residues. CDR3 sequence reads: CASTPNQPQHF. DNA of the CDR3: TGTGCCAGTACCCCAAATCAGCCCCAGCATTTT. The whole variable domain, remainder taken from reference TRBV19 and TRBJ1-5, is DGGITQSPKYLFRKEGQNVTLSCEQNLNHDAMYWYRQDPGQGLRLIYYSQIVNDFQKGDIAEGYSVSREKKESFPLTVTSAQKNPTAFYLCASTPNQPQHFGDGTRLSIL.

The chain has TRBV5-1 and TRBJ1-4; no clear D. Germline CDR1 reads SGHRS; CDR2 reads YFSETQ. The V end was cut by 4 bases, the J end by 6 bases, with 10 bases between. The CDR3 loop spans 13 amino acids. Here the CDR3 DNA reads TGCGCCAGCAGCGCCGGGAGTTATGAAAAACTGTTTTTT. It specifies CASSAGSYEKLFF.

The chain carries TRBV7-8 and TRBJ1-2; 7 bases are a match to TRBD1. CDR3 length: 16 amino acids. The V gene's germline CDR1 is SGHVS and CDR2 FQNEAQ. J lost 4 bases, V lost 3 bases, and 11 bases had no gene match. For the CDR3, the DNA is TGTGCCAGCAGCTTGGGTAGACCGGGACAGCGCTATGGCTACACCTTC. Translated: CASSLGRPGQRYGYTF. The entire variable domain, with the rest obtained from reference TRBV7-8 and TRBJ1-2, is as follows: GAGVSQSPRYKVAKRGQDVALRCDPISGHVSLFWYQQALGQGPEFLTYFQNEAQLDKSGLPSDRFFAERPEGSVSTLKIQRTQQEDSAVYLCASSLGRPGQRYGYTFGSGTRLTVV.

This clone appeared a few times. The rearrangement uses TRBV20-1 and TRBJ2-1; D gene uncertain. CDR1 is DFQATT, CDR2 SNEGSKA, per germline (reference sequence). CDR3 length: 11 residues. The CDR3, as DNA: TGCCTATCCCCCCTAGACAATGAGCAGTTCTTC. This codes for CLSPLDNEQFF.

This clone was seen once. This CDR3 reads CASSLKGYGYTF. In DNA form, the CDR3 reads TGTGCCAGCAGTTTAAAGGGGTATGGCTACACCTTC. The rearrangement uses TRBV27 and TRBJ1-2, with TRBD1 as a possible D gene (5 bases). The germline V gene encodes CDR1 MNHEY and CDR2 SMNVEV (reference sequence). The V end lost 2 bases, the J end lost 5 bases, and 6 bases lay between the germline ends. There are 12 residues in the CDR3.

This clone was observed a handful of times. The chain uses TRBV7-9 and TRBJ1-1, with 8 bases identical to TRBD1. The germline CDR1 and CDR2 sequences are SEHNR and FQNEAQ (reference sequence). The ends lost 5 bases at V and 10 bases at J; junction bases unmatched: 6. CDR3 length: 12 amino acids. CDR3 region: CASSLGQGRAFF. DNA for the CDR3: TGTGCCAGCAGCCTCGGACAGGGTCGAGCTTTCTTT. Supplemented by reference TRBV7-9 and TRBJ1-1, the full variable domain reads DTGVSQNPRHKITKRGQNVTFRCDPISEHNRLYWYRQTLGQGPEFLTYFQNEAQLEKSRLLSDRFSAERPKGSFSTLEIQRTEQGDSAMYLCASSLGQGRAFFGQGTRLTVV.

The chain recombines TRBV19 with TRBJ2-2; 9 nucleotides align to TRBD2. The CDR3 extends over 15 amino acids. Germline V gene data show CDR1 as LNHDA and CDR2 as SQIVND (reference sequence). Losses at the gene ends were 3 bases for V and 6 bases for J; bases not matched to a gene: 5. The DNA for the CDR3 is TGTGCCAGTAGTATCGGGCTAGCGGGGTCCGGGGAGCTGTTTTTT. Residues: CASSIGLAGSGELFF. Full variable domain (rest looked up from reference TRBV19 and TRBJ2-2): DGGITQSPKYLFRKEGQNVTLSCEQNLNHDAMYWYRQDPGQGLRLIYYSQIVNDFQKGDIAEGYSVSREKKESFPLTVTSAQKNPTAFYLCASSIGLAGSGELFFGEGSRLTVL.

The chain has TRBV19 and TRBJ2-3; 7 nucleotides line up with TRBD1. The CDR3 spans 15 residues. Looked up from germline, CDR1 is LNHDA and CDR2 is SQIVND (reference sequence). V was clipped by 5 bases and J by 0 bases; unmatched bases: 5. Written as DNA, the CDR3 is TGTGCCAGTAGTCCCCGGGACAGCAGCACAGATACGCAGTATTTT. Its protein is CASSPRDSSTDTQYF.

The chain has TRBV18 and TRBJ2-7; the match to TRBD1 covers 10 bases. V lost 6 bases and J lost 2; bases outside the gene matches: 10. This CDR3 spans 16 amino acids. Germline V gives CDR1 KGHSH, CDR2 LQKENI. The chain's CDR3 is CASSFPGGQGPYEQYF. In DNA, the CDR3 is TGTGCCAGCTCTTTCCCTGGGGGACAGGGGCCCTACGAGCAGTACTTC.

The rearrangement joins TRBV7-2 to TRBJ2-3; 8 nucleotides match TRBD2. The CDR3 sequence is 14 residues long. With V trimmed by 8 bases and J by 8 bases, 12 bases remained unmatched. CDR1 SGHTA and CDR2 FQGNSA come from the germline V gene. The CDR3, as DNA: TGTGCCAGCCTGTCACAGCGGGAGATGGGTACGCAGTATTTT. Its protein is CASLSQREMGTQYF.

The rearrangement uses TRBV5-1 and TRBJ1-2, with 8 bases fitting TRBD1. J lost 1 base, V lost 5 bases, and 7 bases had no gene match. The CDR3 consists of 15 residues. Germline values: CDR1 SGHRS, CDR2 YFSETQ. The DNA for the CDR3 is TGCGCCAGCAGTTCCTACAGGGGGGATAACTATGGCTACACCTTC. Translating gives CASSSYRGDNYGYTF.

The J gene is TRBJ2-6, the V gene TRBV5-1, with unresolved D. Per germline, CDR1 SGHRS and CDR2 YFSETQ. Trimming took 0 bases from V and 2 from J, leaving 6 bases between them. CDR3 size: 15 residues. The CDR3 nucleotides read TGCGCCAGCAGCTTGGACTTAGCTGGGGCCAACGTCCTGACTTTC. It yields the protein CASSLDLAGANVLTF.